The T cell receptor (beta chain) described here comes from a study of blood T cell repertoires in COVID-19. V was clipped by 0 bases and J by 4 bases; unmatched bases: 7. CDR3 length equals 16 residues. Germline V gene data show CDR1 as MNHEY and CDR2 as SVGAGI. Sequencing used immunoSEQ multiplex PCR; TCRdb keeps in-frame clones, though not all of them. The repertoire holds around 320,000 clones, with around 89% as singletons. The sequence came from a woman aged 18-29 years with acute COVID-19. This chain uses TRBV6-5 with TRBJ2-7, with TRBD2 matching 9 bases. The specimen sequenced was PBMCs or T cells enriched from blood (not recorded which). CDR3 amino acids: CASSYSPSGDPYEQYF. CDR3 DNA sequence: TGTGCCAGCAGTTACTCTCCTAGCGGGGACCCATACGAGCAGTACTTC.